Described below is a single T cell receptor beta chain sequence and its context. Its antigen is unknown. The germline V gene (reference sequence) gives CDR1 as WNHNN and CDR2 as SYGVQD. Spanning cysteine to phenylalanine, the CDR3 consists of 13 amino acids. DNA is not recorded here. The sequencer was a NextSeq 550. The Human TCR Profiling Kit (MiLaboratory) was used to prepare UMI-labeled 5' RACE TRB cDNA libraries. cDNA synthesis used the entire amount of extracted RNA, and PCR amplification then used the entire amount of cDNA produced. Libraries were prepared in parallel with an identical number of PCR cycles. The published analysis was carried out like this. MIGEC and MiXCR extracted about 50,000 +/- 10,000 unique UMI-labeled TRB cDNA molecules per library, requiring at least two reads per UMI. Each library averaged around 42,000 +/- 9,900 functional in-frame TRB CDR3 nucleotide clonotypes without stop codons. After downsampling to 5000 UMI-labeled TRB molecules per sample, diversity metrics, including normalized Shannon-Wiener and Chao1, were computed in VDJtools. Clonotype-size-weighted physicochemical properties of the central five CDR3 residues (interaction energy, strength, volume and Kidera factor 4) were computed in VDJtools. TCRdb reprocessed the reads and assigns one entry to each CDR3 protein sequence, leaving out DNA. Clone size and V and J calls follow TCRdb, not the original study. The sample table on file contains some 120,000 distinct CDR3 sequences. About 0.54% of the sample is taken by the ten largest.

This record comes from a study of CXCR3-negative and CXCR3-positive naive CD8 T cells (dated by TCRdb to the late 2010s). At the level of the whole study: In total, about 135 million TRB reads were obtained, corresponding to roughly 1.5 +/- 0.3 million reads per library. The diversity and physicochemical repertoire analyses included about a dozen donors pooled from two independent experiments. TRBV-TRBJ cluster analysis included naive subsets from five or six donors and memory cells from 3 donors. Broad study findings and their caveats: TRBV-TRBJ usage was similar between naive CXCR3-negative and CXCR3-positive cells from the same donor, while memory cells showed distinct patterns. Freshly isolated PBMCs were used for most assays because CXCR3 expression went down partially after cryopreservation. Repertoire diversity was comparably high in both naive subsets but much lower in memory CD8+ T cells. Because surface CD5, which is linked to self-reactivity in mice, was comparable between the naive subsets, TCR interaction strength was also inferred from the physicochemical properties of TRB CDR3s. Compared with CXCR3-negative naive cells, CXCR3-positive naive cells had TRB CDR3s with higher hydrophobicity (lower Kidera factor 4), lower energy, and higher strength and volume indices.

For every CD8+ T cell subset, hundreds of thousands of cells were flow-sorted straight into RLT lysis buffer, and each subset was sorted in triplicate. To exclude memory contaminants, naive CD8+ T cells were stringently defined as CD45RO-CCR7+CD27+CD95-. Peripheral blood mononuclear cells were isolated from buffy coats by standard density gradient centrifugation. Naive CXCR3-negative and CXCR3-positive CD8+ T cells were flow-sorted on a FACSAria III. An RNeasy Mini Kit was used to extract total RNA from the sorted cells. The sequence came from a human donor in good health. Some clones in this sample may be carry-over from other donors' samples. Here the chain combines TRBV10-1 and TRBJ1-1; TCRdb designates TRBD1, a call that cannot be tested without DNA. Sequencing was carried out using naive CXCR3+ CD8+ T cells from blood. The cell subset or site label of this sample denotes: CD45RO-CCR7+CD27+CD95- naive CD8+ T cells expressing CXCR3 (TNR3+). This receptor has the CDR3 CASSDGGHTEAFF.